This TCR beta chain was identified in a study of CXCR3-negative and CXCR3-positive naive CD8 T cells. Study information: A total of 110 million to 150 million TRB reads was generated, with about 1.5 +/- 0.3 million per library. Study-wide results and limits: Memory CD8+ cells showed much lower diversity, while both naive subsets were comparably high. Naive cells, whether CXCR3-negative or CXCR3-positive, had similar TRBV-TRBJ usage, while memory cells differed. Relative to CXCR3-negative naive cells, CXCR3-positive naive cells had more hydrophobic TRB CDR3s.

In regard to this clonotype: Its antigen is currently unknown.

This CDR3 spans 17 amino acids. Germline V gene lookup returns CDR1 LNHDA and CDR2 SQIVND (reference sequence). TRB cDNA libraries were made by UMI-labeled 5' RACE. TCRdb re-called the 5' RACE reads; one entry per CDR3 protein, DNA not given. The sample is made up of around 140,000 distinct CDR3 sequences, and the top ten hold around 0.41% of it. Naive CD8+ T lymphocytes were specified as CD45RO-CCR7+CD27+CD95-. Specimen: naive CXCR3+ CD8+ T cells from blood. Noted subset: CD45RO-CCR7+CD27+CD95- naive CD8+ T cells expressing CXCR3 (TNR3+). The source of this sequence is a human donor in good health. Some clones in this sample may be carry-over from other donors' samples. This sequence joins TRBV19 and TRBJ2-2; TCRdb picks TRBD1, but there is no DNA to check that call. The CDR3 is CASSIRTGGLDTGELFF.